This section outlines one TCR beta chain sequence together with its context. CDR3 length: 14 amino acids. The V end was cut by 11 bases, the J end by 4 bases, with 20 bases between. CDR1 and CDR2 (germline): MNHEY, SVGAGI. The sample is drawn from a study of blood T cell repertoires in COVID-19. Study-level background: Samples taken during acute and convalescent COVID-19 were collected in the United States, Italy and Spain. PBMCs, B-cell-depleted T cells, or T cells provided the cDNA or gDNA that made up the material.

In the study's own analysis: The authors estimated nucleated cell counts from reference gene primer amplification. The protocol was immunoSEQ multiplex PCR, while the TCRdb copy is restricted to in-frame clones and leaves out a portion. V and J calls and clone size are as listed in that table; D and trimming were resolved from the DNA. This table holds some 180,000 clones, about 78% found once. The gene calls are TRBV6-5 and TRBJ1-2, with D unclear. The sequence derives from a woman in her forties or fifties with active or convalescent COVID-19. Sequencing used peripheral blood. The CDR3 DNA is TGTGCCGCCAAACCACGAGCGGCTTCCTATGGCTACACCTTC. Amino acid sequence: CAAKPRAASYGYTF.